The T cell receptor beta chain described here comes from a study of blood T cell repertoires in COVID-19. About the research overall: Donors in the United States, Italy and Spain gave samples during acute or convalescent COVID-19. Sources were T cells, B-cell-depleted T cells, or PBMCs; the material itself was cDNA or gDNA.

Original processing methods: Amplification of reference gene primers provided the estimated nucleated cell counts. The assay was immunoSEQ multiplex PCR, and TCRdb's table has in-frame clones only and misses some. The V and J calls and the clone size are those of that table, but D and trimming were determined from the DNA. The table shows 130,000 to 150,000 clones, with approximately 88% occurring only once. From germline, CDR1 is SNHLY and CDR2 FYNNEI. Trimming cost V 1 base and J 0 bases, with 9 bases left between them. This CDR3 comprises 15 residues. This receptor was obtained from a woman between 50 and 59 years old with acute or convalescent COVID-19. The specimen sequenced was peripheral blood. The chain recombines TRBV2 with TRBJ1-1; no firm D call. CDR3 loop: CASSEVPGVNTEAFF. The CDR3 DNA reads as TGTGCCAGCAGTGAAGTCCCGGGAGTGAACACTGAAGCTTTCTTT. Full variable domain (outside the CDR3, taken from reference TRBV2 and TRBJ1-1): EPEVTQTPSHQVTQMGQEVILRCVPISNHLYFYWYRQILGQKVEFLVSFYNNEISEKSEIFDDQFSVERPDGSNFTLKIRSTKLEDSAMYFCASSEVPGVNTEAFFGQGTRLTVV.